What follows are 6 T cell receptor beta chains derived from one specimen sequenced in a study of vaccination and CD4 T cells after COVID-19. At the Johns Hopkins FTIC core, DNA taken from cultured CD4+ T cells was sequenced by way of the Oncomine TCR Beta short-read assay. In TCRdb, the PCR reads were re-called with MiXCR into one record per CDR3 protein. Here the sample spans about 7,600 distinct CDR3 sequences, approximately 51% being singletons. These receptors are not linked to any known antigen. The sample's treatment: approximately 9-day PBMC culture with coronavirus spike peptide pools or control peptides (ViraFEST assay). Unexposed donor CD4+ T cells predated the COVID-19 pandemic, collected 2011-2018. Material: CD4+ T cells from blood, cultured in vitro. The receptor set was obtained from a human donor in good health.

The chain recombines TRBV7-9 with TRBJ2-3; D possibly corresponds to TRBD2 (6 bases). Germline V gene sequence: CDR1 SEHNR, CDR2 FQNEAQ (reference sequence). Trimming removed 5 bases from V and 2 bases from J, with 14 bases in between. The CDR3 spans 15 residues. CDR3: CASSPLGRDTDTQYF. The CDR3 bases are TGTGCCAGCAGCCCCCTTGGGCGGGACACAGATACGCAGTATTTT.

CDR3 protein: CASSEDVASGNTIYF. CDR3 DNA sequence: TGTGCCAGCAGTGAAGACGTAGCCTCTGGAAACACCATATATTTT. The J gene is TRBJ1-3, the V gene TRBV6-1; the D is unclear. V dropped 1 base and J dropped 0 bases, with 7 bases sitting between them. This CDR3 has 15 residues. The germline CDR1 and CDR2 sequences are MNHNS and SASEGT.

The chain combines TRBV20-1 with TRBJ1-1; D is ambiguous. CDR3 length equals 14 residues. The germline gives CDR1 DFQATT, CDR2 SNEGSKA (reference sequence). V lost 0 bases, J lost 5 bases, and 13 bases lay in between. The CDR3 DNA follows: TGCAGTGCTAGAGATCCCGGGCGATGGACTGAAGCTTTCTTT. It yields the protein CSARDPGRWTEAFF.

The sample holds a few counts of this clonotype. This chain connects TRBV12-3 or TRBV12-4 to TRBJ2-7; TRBD2 is a possible D gene (6 bases). The CDR3 is made up of 14 amino acids. Trimming removed 1 base from V and 9 bases from J, with 16 bases in between. The chain's CDR3 is CASSLVWSGVGQYF. For the CDR3, the DNA is TGTGCCAGCAGTTTAGTTTGGTCGGGGGTCGGGCAGTACTTC.

V is TRBV20-1 and J is TRBJ1-6; a possible D gene is TRBD1 (6 bases). The V gene's germline CDR1 is DFQATT and CDR2 SNEGSKA (reference sequence). Trimming removed 5 bases from V and 4 bases from J, with 9 bases in between. The CDR3 covers 13 residues. This chain's CDR3 is CSASTGYNSPLHF. The CDR3 nucleotides read TGCAGTGCTTCGACAGGTTATAATTCACCCCTCCACTTT.

In its sample, this clonotype was seen a few times. The chain combines TRBV10-3 with TRBJ2-3, with 9 bases matching TRBD1. In germline, CDR1 is ENHRY, CDR2 SYGVKD. The ends lost 6 bases at V and 1 base at J; junction bases unmatched: 8. This CDR3 contains 16 residues. The DNA for the CDR3 is TGTGCCATCAGAGCCGATACAGGGGGCCGCACAGATACGCAGTATTTT. Translated, it gives CAIRADTGGRTDTQYF.